The following is a TCR beta chain sequence with its context. This sample also contains other DNA sequences that code for the same CDR3. These data are taken from a study of blood T cell repertoires in COVID-19. In the study overall: Both acute and convalescent COVID-19 samples were obtained from the United States, Italy and Spain. T cells, B-cell-depleted T cells, or PBMCs provided the cDNA or gDNA that served as material.

The CDR3 extends over 15 amino acids. The V end was cut by 0 bases, the J end by 1 base, with 8 bases between. CDR1 is MNHEY and CDR2 is SVGAGI in the germline V gene. In the authors' methods: Nucleated cell number was recorded as an estimate derived from reference gene primer amplification. Some clones are missing from TCRdb's copy, which holds only in-frame ones; the method was immunoSEQ multiplex PCR. That table is the source of V, J and clone size, and D and trimming were worked out from the DNA. This sample has approximately 100,000 clones, with around 85% found just once. Material: peripheral blood. The chain recombines TRBV6-5 with TRBJ2-3; tentatively, D is TRBD2 (6 bases). The receptor's source is a man aged 65 to 79 with active or convalescent COVID-19. The DNA of the CDR3 is TGTGCCAGCAGTTACTCGGCTAGCGGCACAGATACGCAGTATTTT. Translating gives CASSYSASGTDTQYF.